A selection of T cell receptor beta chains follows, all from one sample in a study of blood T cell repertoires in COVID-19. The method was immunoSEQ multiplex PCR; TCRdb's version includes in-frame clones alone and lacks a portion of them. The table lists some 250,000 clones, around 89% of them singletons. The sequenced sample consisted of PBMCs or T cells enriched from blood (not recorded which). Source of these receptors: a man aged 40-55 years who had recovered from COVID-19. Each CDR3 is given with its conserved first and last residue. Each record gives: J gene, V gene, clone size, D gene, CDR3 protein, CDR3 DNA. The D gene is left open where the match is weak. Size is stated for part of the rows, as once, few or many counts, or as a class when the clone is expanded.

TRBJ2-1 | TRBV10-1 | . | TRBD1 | CASSWDRATYNEQFF | TGCGCCAGCAGTTGGGACAGGGCAACCTACAATGAGCAGTTCTTC
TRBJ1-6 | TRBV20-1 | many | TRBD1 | CSASHTGGSSPLHF | TGCAGTGCTAGTCATACAGGGGGGAGTTCACCCCTCCACTTT
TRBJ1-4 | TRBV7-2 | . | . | CASSLRGFAEKLFF | TGTGCCAGCAGCTTAAGAGGGTTCGCTGAAAAACTGTTTTTT
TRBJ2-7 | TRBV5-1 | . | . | CASKRFPYAEQYF | TGCGCCAGCAAGCGGTTCCCATACGCGGAGCAGTACTTC
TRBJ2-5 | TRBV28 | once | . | CASSPPPATGSGGTQYF | TGTGCCAGCAGCCCGCCCCCGGCTACAGGGTCTGGTGGGACCCAGTACTTC
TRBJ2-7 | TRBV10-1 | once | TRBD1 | CASSEGGTGTYEQYF | TGCGCCAGCAGTGAGGGGGGGACAGGAACCTACGAGCAGTACTTC
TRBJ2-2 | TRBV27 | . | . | CASSYAGDTGELFF | TGTGCCAGCAGTTATGCAGGGGACACCGGGGAGCTGTTTTTT
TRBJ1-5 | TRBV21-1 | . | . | CASSKGWRGIQPQHF | TGTGCCAGCAGCAAAGGATGGAGGGGTATTCAGCCCCAGCATTTT
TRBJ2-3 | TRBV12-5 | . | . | CASGPRSTDTQYF | TGTGCTAGTGGTCCTCGTAGCACAGATACGCAGTATTTT
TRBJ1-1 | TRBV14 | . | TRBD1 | CASSRTGAQAFF | TGTGCCAGCAGCCGGACAGGTGCCCAAGCTTTCTTT
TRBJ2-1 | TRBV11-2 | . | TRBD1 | CASSDPTGGNEQFF | TGTGCCAGCAGCGACCCGACAGGGGGGAATGAGCAGTTCTTC
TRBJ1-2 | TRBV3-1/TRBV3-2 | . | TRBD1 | CASSRDRESYGYTF | TGTGCCAGCAGCAGAGACAGGGAAAGTTATGGCTACACCTTC
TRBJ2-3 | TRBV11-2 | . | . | CASSQIPGLSTDTQYF | TGTGCCAGCAGCCAAATTCCGGGACTCAGCACAGATACGCAGTATTTT